The 11 T cell receptor beta chains in this list originate from one sample, sequenced in a study of T-cell reconstitution after alpha-beta-depleted transplantation in children. Researchers prepared the TCRbeta library using unique molecular identifiers, the study reports. TCRdb fed the PCR reads into MiXCR, producing one record per CDR3 protein. The sample has about 210,000 distinct CDR3 sequences; approximately 19% are singletons. This material consisted of PBMCs, mostly from graft donor cells, taken 360 days after TCRalphabeta/CD19-depleted stem cell transplant. Receptors originate from a male patient aged 2-15 years who had a stem cell transplant for acute lymphoblastic leukemia, so the T cells may come from the graft donor.

The table lists this clonotype with many counts. This rearrangement joins TRBV5-1 to TRBJ2-2, with 8 bases fitting TRBD1. CDR1 is SGHRS, CDR2 YFSETQ, per germline. Unmatched junction bases numbered 5, after V lost 0 bases and J lost 4 bases. The CDR3 runs 16 residues. The DNA for the CDR3 is TGCGCCAGCAGCTTGGTGGCAGGGGGCGTCACCGGGGAGCTGTTTTTT. This gives the protein CASSLVAGGVTGELFF.

This chain uses TRBV7-6 with TRBJ2-4, with D perhaps matching TRBD2 (7 bases). The CDR3 runs 14 residues. Trimming left V 1 base short and J 6 bases short, with 10 bases between. In germline, CDR1 is SGHVS, CDR2 FNYEAQ. CDR3 in DNA: TGTGCCAGCAGCTTAGTGGGGGGGGCAAACATTCAGTACTTC. Translation gives CASSLVGGANIQYF.

This clonotype has just a few counts. The chain employs TRBV18 and TRBJ2-7, with D perhaps matching TRBD1 (6 bases). CDR1 and CDR2 (germline): KGHSH, LQKENI. The CDR3 contains 17 residues. Trimming took off 3 bases at V and 5 bases at J, with 23 bases between the two ends. The DNA for the CDR3 is TGTGCCAGCTCACCGCGGAGGCTGGGGGCCCTAGGGGACGAGCAGTACTTC. Protein product: CASSPRRLGALGDEQYF.

The V call is TRBV4-2, the J call TRBJ2-2, with 10 nucleotides matching TRBD2. Germline assignment: CDR1 LGHNA and CDR2 YNFKEQ. V was clipped by 4 bases and J by 0 bases; unmatched bases: 11. The CDR3 has 19 residues. In nucleotides, the CDR3 is TGTGCCAGCAGCCCACAGGGATTAGCGGGGGGACCGAACACCGGGGAGCTGTTTTTT. Translation: CASSPQGLAGGPNTGELFF.

A few counts support this clonotype. CDR3 DNA: TGTGCCAGCAGTTACTCGAACAGAATTCGAAACGAGCAGTACTTC. Encoded protein: CASSYSNRIRNEQYF. The gene calls are TRBV6-5 and TRBJ2-7; D is uncertain. The V end was cut by 0 bases, the J end by 5 bases, with 14 bases between. CDR3 size: 15 residues. Per germline, CDR1 MNHEY and CDR2 SVGAGI.

This chain uses TRBV7-9 with TRBJ2-2; a weak D match, TRBD1 (6 bases). The CDR3 consists of 16 residues. The germline V and J ends were trimmed by 5 bases and 2 bases, with 15 bases remaining between them. The germline gives CDR1 SEHNR, CDR2 FQNEAQ (reference sequence). The CDR3 region has the DNA TGTGCCAGCAGCCCGTCGACAGGATCCAACACCGGGGAGCTGTTTTTT. Protein sequence: CASSPSTGSNTGELFF. Supplemented by reference TRBV7-9 and TRBJ2-2, the full variable domain reads DTGVSQNPRHKITKRGQNVTFRCDPISEHNRLYWYRQTLGQGPEFLTYFQNEAQLEKSRLLSDRFSAERPKGSFSTLEIQRTEQGDSAMYLCASSPSTGSNTGELFFGEGSRLTVL.

This clonotype occurred many times. The chain uses TRBV10-3 and TRBJ1-2, with D tentatively TRBD1 (6 bases). Per germline, CDR1 ENHRY and CDR2 SYGVKD. Trimming removed 3 bases at V and 4 bases at J, with 12 bases between. The CDR3 spans 14 residues. The CDR3 loop reads CAISDWTDVYGYTF. The CDR3 DNA is TGTGCCATCAGTGATTGGACAGACGTCTATGGCTACACCTTC.

In its sample, this clonotype was seen a few times. This sequence joins TRBV3-1 and TRBJ2-7; D call uncertain. Germline loops: CDR1 LGHDT, CDR2 YNNKEL (reference sequence). Trimming cost V 1 base and J 6 bases, with 10 bases left between them. The CDR3 consists of 13 residues. The CDR3 loop reads CASSQGGMSEQYF. CDR3 nucleotides: TGTGCCAGCAGCCAAGGCGGAATGTCCGAGCAGTACTTC.

This clonotype was recorded a few times. This sequence joins TRBV5-1 and TRBJ1-3; D uncertain. This CDR3 has 15 amino acids. Trimming pared 0 bases from V and 1 base from J, leaving 8 bases between. Germline CDR1 SGHRS, CDR2 YFSETQ. CDR3 residues: CASSLAAGSGNTIYF. CDR3 nucleotides: TGCGCCAGCAGCTTGGCCGCGGGGTCTGGAAACACCATATATTTT.

Notes on this clonotype: At one boundary the junction diverges from the germline segment, which might be a read error. CDR3 DNA: TGTGCCAGCAGCTTGGGAGGTTCTGGGGCCAACGTCCTGAGTTTC. Translated, it gives CASSLGGSGANVLSF. The rearrangement links TRBV5-5 to TRBJ2-6, with D perhaps TRBD1 (5 bases). Germline CDR1 reads SGHKS; CDR2 reads YYEKEE (reference sequence). The CDR3 is 15 amino acids. Based on the CDR3 plus reference TRBV5-5 and TRBJ2-6, the full variable domain is DAGVTQSPTHLIKTRGQQVTLRCSPISGHKSVSWYQQVLGQGPQFIFQYYEKEERGRGNFPDRFSARQFPNYSSELNVNALLLGDSALYLCASSLGGSGANVLSFGAGSRLTVL.

This clonotype was detected only a few times. This chain joins TRBV20-1 and TRBJ2-3; 12 bases match TRBD2. CDR1 DFQATT and CDR2 SNEGSKA come from the germline V gene (reference sequence). The CDR3 has 16 amino acids. V was clipped by 6 bases and J by 5 bases; unmatched bases: 12. The DNA for the CDR3 is TGCAGTGCCTTCACCCTCGCTAGCGGGGGGGAAGATACGCAGTATTTT. As protein: CSAFTLASGGEDTQYF.